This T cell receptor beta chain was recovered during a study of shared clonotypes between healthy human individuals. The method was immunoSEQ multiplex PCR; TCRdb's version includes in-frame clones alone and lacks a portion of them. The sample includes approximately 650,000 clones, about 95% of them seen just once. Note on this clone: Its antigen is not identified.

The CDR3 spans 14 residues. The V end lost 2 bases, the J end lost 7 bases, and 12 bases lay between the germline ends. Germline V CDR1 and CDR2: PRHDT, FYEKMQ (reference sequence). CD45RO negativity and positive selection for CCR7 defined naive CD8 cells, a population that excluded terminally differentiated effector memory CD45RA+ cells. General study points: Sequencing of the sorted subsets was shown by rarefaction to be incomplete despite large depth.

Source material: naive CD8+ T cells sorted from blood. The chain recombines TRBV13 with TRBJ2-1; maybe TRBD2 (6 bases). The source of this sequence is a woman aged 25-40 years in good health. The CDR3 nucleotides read TGTGCCAGCAGCTTAAGCGGAGGGGTGAATGAGCAGTTCTTC. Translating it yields CASSLSGGVNEQFF.